The source of this T cell receptor (beta chain) is a study of shared clonotypes between healthy human individuals. Overall study: The cohort comprised a couple of women and a few men. Their ages spanned 18 to 49 years.

CD4+ cells underwent separation, giving CD45RA+ naive and CD45RA-negative memory subsets. This CDR3 comprises 15 residues. The V and J ends lost 4 bases and 4 bases respectively, with 14 bases between them. Germline lookup yields CDR1 LNHNV and CDR2 YYDKDF (reference sequence). This was a deep-level run. Data came from immunoSEQ multiplex PCR; TCRdb stores just in-frame clones and leaves some out. The profile shows about 2.3 million clones, 85% to 95% of them singletons. This clonotype was obtained from a man between 18 and 35 years old in good health. Some clones in this sample may be carry-over from other donors' samples. Sequences were obtained from naive CD4+ T cells from PBMCs. As for subset: CD45RA+ positively selected. V gene TRBV15 combines with J gene TRBJ2-1; no firm D call. CDR3 nucleotide sequence: TGTGCCACCAGCACCCTTTTAGTTCCTTACAATGAGCAGTTCTTC. It specifies CATSTLLVPYNEQFF.